This passage covers 16 T cell receptor beta chains from one sample sequenced in a study of Graves' ophthalmopathy and Graves' hyperthyroidism. Researchers took RNA transcripts and amplified TCR beta CDR3 regions from them. First-round RT-PCR used HTBI primers; second-round multiplex PCR followed. Using its own MiXCR run on the multiplex PCR reads, TCRdb lists one record per CDR3 protein. Here the sample spans more than 1,000,000 distinct CDR3 sequences, about 35% being singletons. Sequencing input: peripheral blood or thyroid tissue (not recorded which). These receptors were obtained from an adult man with Graves' hyperthyroidism.

V usage is TRBV5-4 and J usage is TRBJ2-2; 7 bases are a match to TRBD2. Germline V gene data show CDR1 as SGHNT and CDR2 as YYREEE (reference sequence). V was pared by 4 bases and J by 7 bases, with 13 bases of the junction left unmatched. This CDR3 is 16 amino acids long. The CDR3 DNA sequence: TGTGCCAGCAGCCAAGTGGTTGCGGGAGTGGTCGGGGAGCTGTTTTTT. Encoded protein: CASSQVVAGVVGELFF. The entire variable domain, with the rest obtained from reference TRBV5-4 and TRBJ2-2, is as follows: ETGVTQSPTHLIKTRGQQVTLRCSSQSGHNTVSWYQQALGQGPQFIFQYYREEENGRGNFPPRFSGLQFPNYSSELNVNALELDDSALYLCASSQVVAGVVGELFFGEGSRLTVL.

This clonotype was observed many times. This chain links TRBV7-8 with TRBJ2-7; maybe TRBD2 (7 bases). Trimming took off 0 bases at V and 3 bases at J, with 9 bases between the two ends. There are 14 residues in the CDR3. CDR1 and CDR2 from the germline V gene are SGHVS and FQNEAQ. CDR3 in DNA: TGTGCCAGCAGCTTAGCGCGGGGGCACTACGAGCAGTACTTC. Amino acids: CASSLARGHYEQYF.

This clonotype occurred many times. The V call is TRBV19, the J call TRBJ1-4; the D gene is possibly TRBD1 (6 bases). Germline V CDR1 and CDR2: LNHDA, SQIVND (reference sequence). The CDR3 runs to 15 residues. V lost 6 bases and J 5 bases, leaving 16 bases between the germline ends. Written as DNA, the CDR3 is TGTGCCAGTAGGGGCCAGGGGACTTTGAATGAAAAACTGTTTTTT. It translates to CASRGQGTLNEKLFF. Complete variable domain (other parts from reference TRBV19 and TRBJ1-4): DGGITQSPKYLFRKEGQNVTLSCEQNLNHDAMYWYRQDPGQGLRLIYYSQIVNDFQKGDIAEGYSVSREKKESFPLTVTSAQKNPTAFYLCASRGQGTLNEKLFFGSGTQLSVL.

This clonotype has only a few counts. A much larger clone differs from this one at a single base, so this may be a read error. This chain joins TRBV20-1 and TRBJ2-7, with D possibly being TRBD1 (5 bases). V dropped 5 bases and J dropped 2 bases, with 10 bases sitting between them. The CDR3 runs to 12 residues. In germline, CDR1 is DFQATT, CDR2 SNEGSKA (reference sequence). The CDR3 bases are TGCAGTGCTCCTCCAGGGACCTACGAGCAGTACTTC. Residues: CSAPPGTYEQYF.

There are a few counts of this clonotype. The chain has TRBV7-8 and TRBJ2-3; 7 positions match TRBD2. Trimming cost V 7 bases and J 2 bases; bases outside gene matches: 18. This CDR3 is 18 amino acids long. The germline CDR1 and CDR2 sequences are SGHVS and FQNEAQ. CDR3 residues: CASTPSPSGRTPTDTQYF. CDR3 nucleotide sequence: TGTGCCAGCACCCCCTCCCCCTCCGGGAGGACCCCCACAGATACGCAGTATTTT.

This sequence joins TRBV20-1 and TRBJ1-2, with a possible D match to TRBD1 (5 bases). The germline gives CDR1 DFQATT, CDR2 SNEGSKA (reference sequence). The CDR3 contains 16 residues. The germline V and J ends were trimmed by 4 bases and 0 bases, with 18 bases remaining between them. CDR3 nucleotides: TGCAGTGCTAAGGGGATCGGGGAAAACTCTAACTATGGCTACACCTTC. The encoded protein is CSAKGIGENSNYGYTF.

CDR3 sequence (DNA): TGTGCCAGCAGTAGCCCCCCGGGACAGAGACAAGAGACCCAGTACTTC. Translating gives CASSSPPGQRQETQYF. The chain uses TRBV6-6 and TRBJ2-5; 7 bases agree with TRBD1. V gave up 5 bases and J gave up 2 bases; unmatched junction bases: 11. The CDR3 has 16 residues. The germline V gene has CDR1 MNHNY and CDR2 SVGAGI (reference sequence).

Turning to this clonotype: One end of the junction fails to match germline, which may point to a read error. The V and J genes are TRBV10-1 and TRBJ1-3; 11 bases line up with TRBD1. Germline V gene sequence: CDR1 WNHNN, CDR2 SYGVQD (reference sequence). CDR3 length: 17 amino acids. The CDR3 region has the DNA TGTGCCAGCAGTCCTCGGACAGGGGGCCACTCTGGAAACACCATATATTTT. As protein: CASSPRTGGHSGNTIYF.

Points on this clonotype: With a much larger clone just one base away, this may be a read error. V is TRBV10-3 and J is TRBJ1-2; no clear D gene. In germline, CDR1 is ENHRY, CDR2 SYGVKD. The CDR3 contains 15 residues. As DNA, the CDR3 is TGTGCCATCAGTGAGATTAAGAGACCGCACTATGGCCACACCTTC. Translation gives CAISEIKRPHYGHTF.

This clonotype was detected many times. This chain connects TRBV10-3 to TRBJ2-7; possibly TRBD2 for D (6 bases). V lost 4 bases to trimming and J lost 1 base, with 17 bases between them. This CDR3 spans 16 amino acids. Looked up from germline, CDR1 is ENHRY and CDR2 is SYGVKD. This CDR3 reads CAISGGGDPLSYEQYF. DNA for the CDR3: TGTGCCATCAGTGGGGGAGGTGACCCATTATCCTACGAGCAGTACTTC.

This clonotype came up a few times. The CDR3 loop reads CSASLGAPEAFF. DNA for the CDR3: TGCAGTGCTAGTTTGGGGGCCCCTGAAGCTTTCTTT. The V gene is TRBV20-1, the J gene TRBJ1-1; D is perhaps TRBD1 (6 bases). The germline V gene encodes CDR1 DFQATT and CDR2 SNEGSKA (reference sequence). The CDR3 extends over 12 amino acids. The V end was cut by 3 bases, the J end by 6 bases, with 11 bases between.

This clonotype was picked up a small number of times. A read error may be the cause here, since a much bigger clone is one base away. This chain joins TRBV10-3 and TRBJ2-7, with D hard to call. Trimming cost V 0 bases and J 5 bases, with 14 bases left between them. This CDR3 has 15 residues. Per the germline V gene, CDR1 is ENHRY and CDR2 is SYGVKD. CDR3 amino acids: CAISESFGVSDEQYF. The CDR3 nucleotides are TGTGCCATCAGTGAGTCGTTTGGGGTCTCAGACGAGCAGTACTTC.

In this sample, this clonotype turned up a few times. V and J are TRBV5-5 and TRBJ2-6, with D unresolved. There are 20 residues in the CDR3. The V gene lost 5 bases and the J gene lost 2 bases, with 26 bases spanning the gap. Germline V gene data show CDR1 as SGHKS and CDR2 as YYEKEE (reference sequence). The CDR3 spells CASSFPTGPTGIAGANVLTF. DNA for the CDR3: TGTGCCAGCAGTTTTCCGACCGGACCAACTGGGATTGCTGGGGCCAACGTCCTGACTTTC.

The chain links TRBV20-1 to TRBJ1-2; D gene unclear. The V gene lost 2 bases and the J gene lost 0 bases, with 16 bases spanning the gap. The CDR3 is 16 amino acids. The germline V gene has CDR1 DFQATT and CDR2 SNEGSKA (reference sequence). CDR3 sequence: CSARPILGKPNYGYTF. CDR3 bases: TGCAGTGCTAGACCCATCCTTGGGAAACCTAACTATGGCTACACCTTC.

This clonotype was observed once. The gene calls are TRBV19 and TRBJ1-5; possible D gene TRBD1, 5 bases. Per the germline V gene, CDR1 is LNHDA and CDR2 is SQIVND (reference sequence). V was cut by 7 bases and J by 6 bases, with 13 bases left in between. This CDR3 comprises 13 residues. CDR3 residues: CASTEGLAQPQHF. The CDR3 coding sequence is TGTGCCAGTACGGAGGGGCTGGCTCAGCCCCAGCATTTT.

This clonotype was counted at least ten times. V gene TRBV29-1 combines with J gene TRBJ2-7; D uncertain. Germline lookup yields CDR1 SQVTM and CDR2 ANQGSEA. The CDR3 length is 13 residues. The V gene lost 4 bases and the J gene lost 5 bases, with 15 bases spanning the gap. As DNA, the CDR3 is TGCAGCGTTGTGACCCTCCGTGCCAACGAGCAGTACTTC. Protein product: CSVVTLRANEQYF.